This T cell receptor (beta chain) was identified in a study of cytomegalovirus exposure and HLA in healthy donors. Primers for the PCR totalled 60 Vbeta and 13 Jbeta. As handled by the study authors: Counted up in a later analysis, unique TCR beta chains came to approximately 77 million, with around 11 million shared. The protocol was immunoSEQ multiplex PCR, while the TCRdb copy is restricted to in-frame clones and leaves out a portion. The DNA was the basis for D and trimming; V, J and clone size are from that table. The sample lists about 140,000 clones; 75% to 85% were seen once. Whole-study results and caveats: A prior analysis recorded that most TCR beta V segments were productive about 90% or about 30% of the time.

The V segment lost 5 bases and the J segment 4 bases; nucleotides outside the gene matches: 11. Germline CDR1 is SEHNR and CDR2 is FQNEAQ (reference sequence). This CDR3 comprises 15 residues. This clone appeared a single time. Its target is unknown. V usage is TRBV7-9 and J usage is TRBJ2-7, with 7 bases that match TRBD1. Specimen: PBMCs. The clonotype comes from a female donor in good health and CMV-seropositive. The CDR3 region has the DNA TGTGCCAGCAGCCTCGAAGGGGGCTGGGGGTACGAGCAGTACTTC. This gives the protein CASSLEGGWGYEQYF. Supplemented by reference TRBV7-9 and TRBJ2-7, the full variable domain reads DTGVSQNPRHKITKRGQNVTFRCDPISEHNRLYWYRQTLGQGPEFLTYFQNEAQLEKSRLLSDRFSAERPKGSFSTLEIQRTEQGDSAMYLCASSLEGGWGYEQYFGPGTRLTVT.